This T cell receptor beta chain was found in a study of blood T cell repertoires in COVID-19. Study details: The samples span acute and convalescent COVID-19 from the United States, Italy and Spain.

The authors' processing: Nucleated cell number was recorded as an estimate derived from reference gene primer amplification. Profiled with immunoSEQ multiplex PCR; TCRdb holds only in-frame clones, not every one. V and J calls and clone size are copied from that table; D and trimming were computed from the DNA. The data show just over 90,000 clones, 75% to 90% seen once. V was pared by 5 bases and J by 7 bases, with 18 bases between. CDR1 is SNHLY, CDR2 FYNNEI, per germline. The CDR3 spans 16 residues. This rearrangement joins TRBV2 to TRBJ1-6, with unresolved D. Sequencing input: peripheral blood. This receptor was obtained from an elderly woman with acute or convalescent COVID-19. This CDR3 is CASSPRLRVVNSPLHF. CDR3 bases: TGTGCCAGCAGTCCTCGCCTCCGGGTTGTGAATTCACCCCTCCACTTT.